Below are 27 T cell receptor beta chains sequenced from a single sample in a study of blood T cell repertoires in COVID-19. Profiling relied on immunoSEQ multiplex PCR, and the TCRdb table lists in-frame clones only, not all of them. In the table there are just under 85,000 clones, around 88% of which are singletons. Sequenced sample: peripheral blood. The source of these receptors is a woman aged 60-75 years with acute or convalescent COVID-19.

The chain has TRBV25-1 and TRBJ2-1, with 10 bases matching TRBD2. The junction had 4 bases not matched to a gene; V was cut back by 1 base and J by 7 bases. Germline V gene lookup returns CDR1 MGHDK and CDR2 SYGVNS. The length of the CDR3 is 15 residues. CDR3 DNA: TGTGCCAGCAGTGAATTTAGCGGGGGGCAGAATGAGCAGTTCTTC. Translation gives CASSEFSGGQNEQFF.

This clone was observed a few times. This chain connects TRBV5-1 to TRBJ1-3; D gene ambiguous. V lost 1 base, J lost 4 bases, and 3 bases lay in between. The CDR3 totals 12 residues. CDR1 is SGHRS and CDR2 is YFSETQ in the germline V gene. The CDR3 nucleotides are TGCGCCAGCAGCTTGTCAGGAAACACCATATATTTT. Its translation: CASSLSGNTIYF.

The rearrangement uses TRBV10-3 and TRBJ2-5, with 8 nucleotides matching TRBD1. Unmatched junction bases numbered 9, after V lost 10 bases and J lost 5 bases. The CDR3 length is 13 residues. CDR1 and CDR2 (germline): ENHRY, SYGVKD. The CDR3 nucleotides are TGTGCCAGCAGGACAGGGTTGGGTGAGACCCAGTACTTC. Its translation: CASRTGLGETQYF.

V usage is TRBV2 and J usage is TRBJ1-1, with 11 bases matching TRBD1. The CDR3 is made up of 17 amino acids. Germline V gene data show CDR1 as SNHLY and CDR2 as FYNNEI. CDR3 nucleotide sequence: TGTGCAGACGGGGGAGGACAGGGGGCGTTAAAAAACACTGAAGCTTTCTTT. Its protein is CADGGGQGALKNTEAFF.

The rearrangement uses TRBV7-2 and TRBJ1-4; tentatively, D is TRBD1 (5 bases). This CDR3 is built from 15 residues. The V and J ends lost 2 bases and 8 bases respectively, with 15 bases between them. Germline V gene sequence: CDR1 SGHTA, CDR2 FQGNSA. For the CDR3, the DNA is TGTGCCAGCAGCTTATTGGTGCGGGGCAGCGAAAAACTGTTTTTT. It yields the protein CASSLLVRGSEKLFF.

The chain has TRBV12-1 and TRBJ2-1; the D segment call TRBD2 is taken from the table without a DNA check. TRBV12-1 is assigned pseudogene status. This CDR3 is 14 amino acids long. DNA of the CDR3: TGTGCCAGCAGCTTACTAGCCTCCTACAATGAGCAGTTCTTC. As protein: CASSLLASYNEQFF.

The CDR3 region is CASSLLAATDTQYF. For the CDR3, the DNA is TGTGCCAGCAGCCTACTAGCGGCCACAGATACGCAGTATTTT. V gene TRBV3-1 (or the pseudogene TRBV3-2) combines with J gene TRBJ2-3; 8 positions match TRBD2. V lost 4 bases, J lost 2 bases, and 2 bases stayed unmatched. Per the germline V gene, CDR1 is LGHDT and CDR2 is YNNKEL (reference sequence). The CDR3 has 14 residues.

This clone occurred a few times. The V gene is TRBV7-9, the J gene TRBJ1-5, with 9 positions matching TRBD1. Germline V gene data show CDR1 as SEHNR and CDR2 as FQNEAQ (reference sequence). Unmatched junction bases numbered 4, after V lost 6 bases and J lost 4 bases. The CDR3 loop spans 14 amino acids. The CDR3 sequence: CASSPTGGNQPQHF. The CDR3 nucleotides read TGTGCCAGCAGTCCGACAGGGGGTAATCAGCCCCAGCATTTT.

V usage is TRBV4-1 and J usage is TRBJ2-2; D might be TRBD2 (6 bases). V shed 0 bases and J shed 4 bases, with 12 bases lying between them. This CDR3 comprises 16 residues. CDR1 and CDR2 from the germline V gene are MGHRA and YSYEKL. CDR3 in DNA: TGCGCCAGCAGCCAAGAGGGGGGACGGGCCACCGGGGAGCTGTTTTTT. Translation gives CASSQEGGRATGELFF.

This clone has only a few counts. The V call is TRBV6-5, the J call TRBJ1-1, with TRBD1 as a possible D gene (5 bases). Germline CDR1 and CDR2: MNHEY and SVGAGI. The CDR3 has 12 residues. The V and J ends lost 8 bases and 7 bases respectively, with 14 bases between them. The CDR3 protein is CASRTPAIEAFF. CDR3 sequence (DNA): TGTGCCAGCCGGACACCGGCCATTGAAGCTTTCTTT.

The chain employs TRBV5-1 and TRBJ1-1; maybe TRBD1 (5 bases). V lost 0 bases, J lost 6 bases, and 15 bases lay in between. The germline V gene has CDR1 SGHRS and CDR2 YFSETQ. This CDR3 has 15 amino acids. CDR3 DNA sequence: TGCGCCAGCAGCTTGGACGGACGGGGGGAGGCTGAAGCTTTCTTT. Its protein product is CASSLDGRGEAEAFF.

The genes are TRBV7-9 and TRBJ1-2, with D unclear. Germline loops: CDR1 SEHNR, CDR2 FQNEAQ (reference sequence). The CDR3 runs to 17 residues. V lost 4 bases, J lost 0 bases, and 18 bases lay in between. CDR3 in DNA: TGTGCCAGCAGCTCCACCCTCTTGGGCAGTCCTAACTATGGCTACACCTTC. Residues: CASSSTLLGSPNYGYTF. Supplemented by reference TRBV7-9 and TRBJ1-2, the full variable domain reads DTGVSQNPRHKITKRGQNVTFRCDPISEHNRLYWYRQTLGQGPEFLTYFQNEAQLEKSRLLSDRFSAERPKGSFSTLEIQRTEQGDSAMYLCASSSTLLGSPNYGYTFGSGTRLTVV.

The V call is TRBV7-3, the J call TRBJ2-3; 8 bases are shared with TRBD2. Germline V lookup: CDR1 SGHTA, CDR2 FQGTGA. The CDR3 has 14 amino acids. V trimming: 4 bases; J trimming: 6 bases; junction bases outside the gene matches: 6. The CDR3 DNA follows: TGTGCCAGCAGCTACGGGGGGGCCCGGGATACGCAGTATTTT. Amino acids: CASSYGGARDTQYF. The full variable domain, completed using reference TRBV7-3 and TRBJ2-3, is GAGVSQTPSNKVTEKGKYVELRCDPISGHTALYWYRQSLGQGPEFLIYFQGTGAADDSGLPNDRFFAVRPEGSVSTLKIQRTERGDSAVYLCASSYGGARDTQYFGPGTRLTVL.

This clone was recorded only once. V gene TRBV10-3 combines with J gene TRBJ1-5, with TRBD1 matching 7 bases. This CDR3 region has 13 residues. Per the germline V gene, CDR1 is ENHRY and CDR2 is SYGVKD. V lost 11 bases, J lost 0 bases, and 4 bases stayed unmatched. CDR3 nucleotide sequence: TGTGCCGCGGGGACAGATAGCAATCAGCCCCAGCATTTT. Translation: CAAGTDSNQPQHF.

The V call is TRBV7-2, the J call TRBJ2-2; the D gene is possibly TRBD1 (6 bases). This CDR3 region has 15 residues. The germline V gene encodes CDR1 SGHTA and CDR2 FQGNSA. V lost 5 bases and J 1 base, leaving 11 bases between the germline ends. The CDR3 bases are TGTGCCAGCAGCCGGCCGGGACAGAACACCGGGGAGCTGTTTTTT. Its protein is CASSRPGQNTGELFF.

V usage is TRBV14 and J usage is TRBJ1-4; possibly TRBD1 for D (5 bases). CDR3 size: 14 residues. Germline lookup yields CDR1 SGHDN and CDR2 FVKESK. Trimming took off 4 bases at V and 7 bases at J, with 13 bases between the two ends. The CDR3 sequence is CASSRGGFGEKLFF. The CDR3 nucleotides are TGTGCCAGCAGCCGGGGGGGTTTCGGTGAAAAACTGTTTTTT.

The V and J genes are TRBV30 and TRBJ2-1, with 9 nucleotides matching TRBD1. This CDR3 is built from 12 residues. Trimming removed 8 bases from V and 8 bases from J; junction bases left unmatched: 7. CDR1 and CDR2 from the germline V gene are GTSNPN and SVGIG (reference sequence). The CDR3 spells CAGTGMRYEQFF. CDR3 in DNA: TGTGCCGGGACAGGGATGCGCTATGAGCAGTTCTTC.

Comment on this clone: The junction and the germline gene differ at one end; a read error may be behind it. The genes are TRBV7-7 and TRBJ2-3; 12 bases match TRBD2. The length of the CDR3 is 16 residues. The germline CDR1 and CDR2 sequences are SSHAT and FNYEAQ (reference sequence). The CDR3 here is CASSRGTSGSTDTQYF. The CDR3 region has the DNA TGTGCTAGCAGCCGAGGGACTAGCGGGAGCACAGATACGCAGTATTTT.

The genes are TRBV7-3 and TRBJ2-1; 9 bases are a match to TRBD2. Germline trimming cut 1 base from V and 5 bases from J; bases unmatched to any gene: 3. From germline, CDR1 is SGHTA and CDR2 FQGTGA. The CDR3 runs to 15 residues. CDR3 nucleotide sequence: TGTGCCAGCAGCTTAAGCCTAGCGGGGAACAATGAGCAGTTCTTC. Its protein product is CASSLSLAGNNEQFF. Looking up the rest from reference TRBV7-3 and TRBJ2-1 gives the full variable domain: GAGVSQTPSNKVTEKGKYVELRCDPISGHTALYWYRQSLGQGPEFLIYFQGTGAADDSGLPNDRFFAVRPEGSVSTLKIQRTERGDSAVYLCASSLSLAGNNEQFFGPGTRLTVL.

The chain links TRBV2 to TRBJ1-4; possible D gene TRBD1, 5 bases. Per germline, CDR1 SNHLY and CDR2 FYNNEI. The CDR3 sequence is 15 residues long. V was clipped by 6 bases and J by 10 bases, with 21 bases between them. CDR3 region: CASRPDRGRLGKLFF. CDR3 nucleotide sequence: TGTGCCAGCAGGCCCGACCGGGGGAGGTTGGGAAAACTGTTTTTT.

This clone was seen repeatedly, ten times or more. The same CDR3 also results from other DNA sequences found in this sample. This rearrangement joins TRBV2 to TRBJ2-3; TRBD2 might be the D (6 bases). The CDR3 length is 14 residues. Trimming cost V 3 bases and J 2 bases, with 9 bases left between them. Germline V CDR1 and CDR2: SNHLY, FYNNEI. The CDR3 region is CASSEGLDTDTQYF. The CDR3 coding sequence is TGTGCCAGCAGTGAGGGACTTGACACAGATACGCAGTATTTT.

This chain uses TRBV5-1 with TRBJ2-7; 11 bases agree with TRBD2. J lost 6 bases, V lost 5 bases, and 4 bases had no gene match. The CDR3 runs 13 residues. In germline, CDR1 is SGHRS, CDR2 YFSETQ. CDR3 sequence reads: CASSSGLAGEQYF. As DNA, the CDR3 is TGCGCCAGCAGTTCAGGACTAGCGGGCGAGCAGTACTTC.

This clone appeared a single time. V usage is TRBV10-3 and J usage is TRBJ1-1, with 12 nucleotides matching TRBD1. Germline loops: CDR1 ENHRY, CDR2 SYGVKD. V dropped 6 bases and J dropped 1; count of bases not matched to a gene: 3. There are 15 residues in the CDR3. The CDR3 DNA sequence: TGTGCCATCAGAGGGACAGGGGGCAGGAACACTGAAGCTTTCTTT. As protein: CAIRGTGGRNTEAFF.

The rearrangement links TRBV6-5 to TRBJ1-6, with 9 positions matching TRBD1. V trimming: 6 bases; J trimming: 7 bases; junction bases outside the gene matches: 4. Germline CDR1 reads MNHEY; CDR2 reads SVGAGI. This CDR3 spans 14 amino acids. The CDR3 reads CASRTGTGNSPLHF. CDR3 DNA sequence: TGTGCCAGCAGGACCGGGACAGGGAATTCACCCCTCCACTTT.

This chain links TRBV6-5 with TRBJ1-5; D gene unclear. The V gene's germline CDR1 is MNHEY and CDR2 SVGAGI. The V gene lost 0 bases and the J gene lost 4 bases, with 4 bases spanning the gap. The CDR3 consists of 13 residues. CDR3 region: CASSYSENQPQHF. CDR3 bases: TGTGCCAGCAGTTACTCCGAGAATCAGCCCCAGCATTTT.

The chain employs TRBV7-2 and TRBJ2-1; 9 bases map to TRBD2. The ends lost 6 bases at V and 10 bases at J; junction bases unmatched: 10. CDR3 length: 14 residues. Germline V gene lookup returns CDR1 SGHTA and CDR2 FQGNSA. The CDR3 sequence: CASRSAGGPKEQFF. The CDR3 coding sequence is TGTGCCAGCAGGTCAGCGGGGGGCCCTAAGGAGCAGTTCTTC.

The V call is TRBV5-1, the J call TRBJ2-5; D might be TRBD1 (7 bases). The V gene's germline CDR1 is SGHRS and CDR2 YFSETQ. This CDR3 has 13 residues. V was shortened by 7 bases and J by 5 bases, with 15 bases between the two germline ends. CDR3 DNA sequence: TGCGCCAGCGGGCAGGGGGGCTCCGAGACCCAGTACTTC. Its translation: CASGQGGSETQYF. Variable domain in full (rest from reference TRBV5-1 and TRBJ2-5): KAGVTQTPRYLIKTRGQQVTLSCSPISGHRSVSWYQQTPGQGLQFLFEYFSETQRNKGNFPGRFSGRQFSNSRSEMNVSTLELGDSALYLCASGQGGSETQYFGPGTRLLVL.